This T cell receptor beta chain was sequenced for a study of OX40 agonist ivuxolimab in advanced cancers. Only in-frame clones appear in the TCRdb table, and some are missing; sequencing was by immunoSEQ multiplex PCR. The sample lists more than 100,000 clones, 93% occurring once. Sampling times: baseline, cycle 4 day 1, cycle 7 day 1. The length of the CDR3 is 16 residues. V lost 5 bases, J lost 3 bases, and 20 bases lay in between. CDR1 is SGHNT and CDR2 is YYREEE in the germline V gene (reference sequence). The source was CD4+ or CD8+ T cells sorted from blood, collected in a trial of the OX40 agonist ivuxolimab. This sequence joins TRBV5-4 and TRBJ1-1, with D possibly matching TRBD1 (6 bases). This TCR came from an adult with an advanced solid tumor such as melanoma, head and neck, liver or kidney cancer. CDR3 bases: TGTGCCAGCAGTGGGGGGCGGGCGGACCGGTACACTGAAGCTTTCTTT. Protein sequence: CASSGGRADRYTEAFF.